This entry lists 19 T cell receptor beta chains sequenced from one sample in a study of CD8+ T cells in alopecia areata. The sequencing template was cDNA reverse transcribed from extracted RNA. TCRdb's table, derived via immunoSEQ multiplex PCR, lists solely in-frame clones and lacks some. The sample holds more than 250,000 clones, and no clone turns up only once. A panel of CD4, CD8alpha, NKG2D, NKG2ACE and other markers served to sort pooled cutaneous lymph node cells. Sequencing was done on a sample of CD4+ T cells sorted from a lymph node. All receptors come from a C3H/HeJ mouse with alopecia areata. Strain haplotype (MHC): H2-k.

This clone showed up just a few times. The gene symbols are mouse symbols. The CDR3 end is not reached by the read, which stops 4 residues before it; the germline J gene fills it in. V is TRBV14 and J is TRBJ2-3; 14 nucleotides agree with TRBD2. The V gene end was trimmed by 4 bases and the J gene end by 3 bases; junction bases not matched to a gene: 7. This CDR3 region has 17 residues. The germline gives CDR1 SGHDT, CDR2 FRDEAV. Partial CDR3 DNA: TGTGCCAGCAGTCCCGGGACTGGGGGGGCGCGAGCAGAA. This sequence encodes CASSPGTGGARAE. The full CDR3 is CASSPGTGGARAETLYF.

For this clone: Here the gene names and germline are mouse. The observed sequence ends 4 residues before the CDR3 terminus, with the missing tail filled in from the germline J gene. This sequence joins TRBV17 and TRBJ2-7; TRBD2 aligns across 7 bases. In germline, CDR1 is MNHDT, CDR2 YYDKIL. This CDR3 has 14 residues. CDR3 in amino acids: CASSRRWGSYEQYF. CDR3 bases read: TGTGCTAGCAGTAGACGCTGGGGGTCGTAT.

On this clone: The gene names here belong to mouse. Sequencing ends 4 residues short of the CDR3 end; the germline J gene provides the rest. The chain combines TRBV1 with TRBJ2-2; 11 bases match TRBD1. The CDR3 totals 16 residues. Germline assignment: CDR1 NSQYPW and CDR2 LRSPGD (reference sequence). V gave up 3 bases and J gave up 6 bases; unmatched junction bases: 6. CDR3: CTCSARGQGDAGQLYF. CDR3 bases read: TGCACCTGCAGTGCGAGGGGACAGGGGGATGCCGGG. Full variable domain (outside the CDR3, taken from reference TRBV1 and TRBJ2-2): VTLLEQNPRWRLVPRGQAVNLRCILKNSQYPWMSWYQQDLQKQLQWLFTLRSPGDKEVKSLPGADYLATRVTDTELRLQVANMSQGRTLYCTCSARGQGDAGQLYFGEGSKLTVL.

Comment on this clone: The listed genes are named as in mouse. Coverage ceases 4 residues before the CDR3 finishes, and the germline J gene fills in the end. The chain recombines TRBV5 with TRBJ2-5; 8 bases map to TRBD2. The CDR3 is 15 amino acids. Germline assignment: CDR1 LGHNA and CDR2 YNLKQL (reference sequence). The part of the CDR3 DNA that was read is TGTGCCAGCAGCCAAGTAGCTGGGGGGCGAGAC. Translated, it gives CASSQVAGGRD. The complete CDR3 sequence is CASSQVAGGRDTQYF.

This clone has more than one count but fewer than ten. Gene names denote mouse genes. Other DNA sequences in the same sample also yield this CDR3. CDR3 amino acids: CASSQQGSYNSPLYF. The sequenced part of the CDR3 DNA is TGTGCCAGCAGCCAACAGGGGTCCTATAATTCGCCC. The chain has TRBV5 and TRBJ1-6; TRBD1 might be the D (6 bases). The read gets to within 3 residues of the CDR3 end, and the germline J gene fills in the rest. TRBJ1-6 belongs to the ORF category, with a function that is uncertain. The CDR3 sequence is 15 residues long. V was pared by 2 bases and J by 1 base, with 6 bases between. CDR1 LGHNA and CDR2 YNLKQL come from the germline V gene (reference sequence).

This clone was counted between two and nine times. Gene names and germline match the mouse. The CDR3 extends 4 residues past the end of the read, so its final part is completed from the germline J gene. The V and J genes are TRBV1 and TRBJ2-1; 7 positions agree with TRBD1. The germline CDR1 and CDR2 sequences are NSQYPW and LRSPGD (reference sequence). J lost 1 base, V lost 1 base, and 4 bases had no gene match. This CDR3 region has 16 residues. Incomplete CDR3 DNA: TGCACCTGCAGTGCAGTACCGGGACAGAACTATGCT. It translates to CTCSAVPGQNYA. The full CDR3 protein reads CTCSAVPGQNYAEQFF.

Remarks on this clone: Gene and germline names: mouse. The CDR3 end falls 4 residues outside the read, so it is completed with the germline J gene. The chain employs TRBV1 and TRBJ2-5, with 8 nucleotides matching TRBD1. CDR3 length equals 15 residues. CDR1 NSQYPW and CDR2 LRSPGD come from the germline V gene (reference sequence). After removal of 6 bases from V and 0 bases from J, the junction contained 5 bases not matched to a gene. The CDR3 bases that were read are TGCACCTGCAGGGCCAGGGGGCTTAACCAAGAC. Amino acid sequence: CTCRARGLNQD. The CDR3, in full, reads CTCRARGLNQDTQYF.

A word on this clone: Gene names are mouse gene names. The read stops 4 residues short of the end of the CDR3; the missing end is completed from the germline J gene. This rearrangement joins TRBV13-1 to TRBJ2-4, with D possibly matching TRBD1 (5 bases). CDR3 length: 15 amino acids. The V end was cut by 0 bases, the J end by 0 bases, with 8 bases between. Germline V CDR1 and CDR2: NSHNY, SYGAGN. The sequenced part of the CDR3 DNA is TGTGCCAGCAGTGATGGCAGGGATAGTCAAAAC. It is translated as CASSDGRDSQN. The whole CDR3 protein reads CASSDGRDSQNTLYF.

This clone was counted at least ten times. Mouse names are used for the genes. The CDR3 extends 4 residues past the end of the read, so its final part is completed from the germline J gene. The chain couples TRBV31 to TRBJ1-2; possibly TRBD1 for D (5 bases). The CDR3 totals 13 residues. CDR1 and CDR2 from the germline V gene are GKSSPN and SITVG. Trimming shortened V by 2 bases and J by 0 bases, and 7 bases separated the two germline ends. CDR3 bases read: TGTGCCTGGAGTGGGGGATCAAACTCC. Protein: CAWSGGSNS. The complete CDR3 reads CAWSGGSNSDYTF.

This clone was observed a few times. Mouse gene names and germline throughout. The read ends 4 residues before the CDR3 terminus; that terminus is restored from the germline J gene. The chain is built from TRBV5 and TRBJ2-1, with TRBD2 matching over 12 bases. Germline V CDR1 and CDR2: LGHNA, YNLKQL (reference sequence). The CDR3 is 18 amino acids. The V and J ends lost 4 bases and 0 bases, in that order; junction bases with no gene match: 7. CDR3 bases read: TGTGCCAGCAGCCCCGGGACTGGGGGGAGTTATAACTATGCT. This translates into CASSPGTGGSYNYA. In full, the CDR3 reads CASSPGTGGSYNYAEQFF.

This clone was counted between two and nine times. Any gene name here is a mouse gene name. The CDR3 extends 4 residues past the end of the read, so its final part is completed from the germline J gene. This specimen includes other DNA sequences encoding the same CDR3. This chain links TRBV13-1 with TRBJ2-1; 8 bases map to TRBD1. Germline V gene lookup returns CDR1 NSHNY and CDR2 SYGAGN. Trimming took 4 bases from V and 3 from J; bases not matched to a gene: 0. CDR3 size: 13 residues. The DNA read from the CDR3 is TGTGCCAGCAGTACAGGGGGCTATGCT. This codes for CASSTGGYA. The entire CDR3 reads CASSTGGYAEQFF.

This clone appeared a few times. These gene names are mouse names. The sequenced fragment ends 4 residues before the CDR3 boundary, so the rest is inferred from the germline J gene. The chain couples TRBV31 to TRBJ2-3; 8 bases match TRBD1. Germline V gene sequence: CDR1 GKSSPN, CDR2 SITVG. V was pared by 3 bases and J by 0 bases, with 5 bases of the junction left unmatched. The CDR3 totals 15 residues. CDR3 amino acids: CAWRQTGVSAETLYF. The sequenced part of the CDR3 DNA is TGTGCCTGGAGGCAGACAGGGGTTAGTGCAGAA.

This clone was seen repeatedly, ten times or more. Here the gene names and germline are mouse. The DNA ends 4 residues before the CDR3 does, and the rest of the CDR3 is filled in from the germline J gene. The chain carries TRBV17 and TRBJ2-2; D may be TRBD1 (6 bases). Trimming removed 6 bases at V and 2 bases at J, with 13 bases between. The germline V gene encodes CDR1 MNHDT and CDR2 YYDKIL. This CDR3 has 15 residues. The covered CDR3 bases are TGTGCTAGCAGGGAGGGCAGGGGTAACACCGGG. As protein: CASREGRGNTG. The whole CDR3 sequence reads CASREGRGNTGQLYF.

This clone came up a few times. Germline and genes: mouse. The missing CDR3 end, 4 residues past where the read stops, is filled in from the germline J gene. V is TRBV13-3 and J is TRBJ2-1; D remains unclear. The CDR3 is 15 residues long. Trimming removed 2 bases from V and 0 bases from J, with 9 bases in between. CDR1 NNHDY and CDR2 SYVADS come from the germline V gene. The CDR3 sequence is CASSDRQYNYAEQFF. The sequenced CDR3 bases are TGTGCCAGCAGTGACAGACAATATAACTATGCT.

Turning to this clone: These gene names are mouse names. The sequence runs out 4 residues before the end of the CDR3; the remainder is reconstructed from the germline J gene. The same CDR3 also results from other DNA sequences found in this sample. This chain links TRBV13-2 with TRBJ2-5; perhaps TRBD1 as D (6 bases). CDR1 is NNHNN, CDR2 SYGAGS, per germline (reference sequence). The CDR3 spans 13 residues. With 3 bases removed from V and 1 base from J, the gap between germline ends came to 6 bases. The CDR3 DNA, read in part, is TGTGCCAGCGGTGGACAGGACCAAGAC. Translation: CASGGQDQD. The complete CDR3 sequence is CASGGQDQDTQYF.

Points on this clone: Gene names denote mouse genes. The read comes to an end 4 residues before the CDR3 does, leaving the germline J gene to fill in the end. The sample carries other DNA sequences with the same CDR3. J is TRBJ2-1 and V is TRBV19; TRBD2 matches at 13 bases. CDR3 length equals 15 residues. Germline V lookup: CDR1 FNHDT, CDR2 SITEND (reference sequence). CDR3 sequence: CASSIRDWGGAEQFF. Incomplete CDR3 DNA: TGTGCCAGCAGTATCCGGGACTGGGGGGGAGCT.

This clone has a handful of counts. Germline and genes: mouse. Coverage ceases 4 residues before the CDR3 finishes, and the germline J gene fills in the end. This chain connects TRBV4 to TRBJ2-5; 7 bases agree with TRBD1. The V and J ends lost 4 bases and 2 bases, in that order; junction bases with no gene match: 3. Germline V gene data show CDR1 as LGHDT and CDR2 as YNNKQL (reference sequence). This CDR3 comprises 14 residues. The CDR3 loop reads CASSFGTVQDTQYF. The CDR3 bases that were read are TGTGCCAGCAGCTTTGGGACAGTCCAAGAC.

A word on this clone: Gene names and germline refer to mouse. From the germline J gene comes the end of the CDR3, since the read stops 4 residues before it. V gene TRBV19 combines with J gene TRBJ1-2; 7 nucleotides line up with TRBD1. Germline assignment: CDR1 FNHDT and CDR2 SITEND (reference sequence). V was clipped by 4 bases and J by 0 bases; unmatched bases: 6. The CDR3 totals 15 residues. The CDR3 loop reads CASSRGQAANSDYTF. Incomplete CDR3 DNA: TGTGCCAGCAGTCGCGGACAGGCTGCAAACTCC.

This clone has more than one count but fewer than ten. Gene labels here are mouse ones. The read halts 4 residues ahead of the CDR3 end, with the missing end drawn from the germline J gene. The sample has other DNA sequences that encode this CDR3 too. The chain employs TRBV5 and TRBJ2-5, with 8 bases fitting TRBD2. Germline V gene sequence: CDR1 LGHNA, CDR2 YNLKQL (reference sequence). The CDR3 loop spans 14 amino acids. The CDR3: CASSQVGGEDTQYF. The CDR3 DNA, read in part, is TGTGCCAGCAGCCAAGTTGGGGGGGAAGAC.